These T cell receptor beta chains were read from a single sample in a study of CD8 T cells in Susac syndrome. TCRdb fed the immunoSEQ multiplex PCR reads into MiXCR, producing one record per CDR3 protein. This sample yields 160,000 or so distinct CDR3 sequences, of which 85% to 95% are seen a single time; 0.095% to 0.13% belongs to the top ten. Sequencing was performed on CD4+ T cells from PBMCs. The receptors shown here come from a human donor with Susac syndrome. The CDR3 runs from the conserved cysteine through the conserved F or W. The D gene is left open where the match is weak. A clone size is listed for some rows: how often the clone was seen (once, few, many), or a class if it is expanded.

TRBJ2-5,once,TRBV20-1,TRBD1,TGCAGTGCTATCCGGGACAGTCTGGGGGAAGAGACCCAGTACTTC,CSAIRDSLGEETQYF
TRBJ1-3,-,TRBV7-6,TRBD1,TGTGCCGTCTCCAACAGGGGAAGCTCTGGAAACACCATATATTTT,CAVSNRGSSGNTIYF
TRBJ2-2,-,TRBV6-2/TRBV6-3,TRBD1,TGTGCCACGGGACAGGGGGCTTGGACCGGGGAGCTGTTTTTT,CATGQGAWTGELFF
TRBJ1-5,-,TRBV25-1,-,TGTGCCAGCAGTGGGGCCCTAGGAGGTCAGCCCCAGCATTTT,CASSGALGGQPQHF
TRBJ1-4,-,TRBV5-1,-,TGCGCCAGCAGCTTGGACGGGTTTGGGGAAAAACTGTTTTTT,CASSLDGFGEKLFF
TRBJ2-5,once,TRBV20-1,TRBD2,TGCAGTGCTTCTCGGGTAGCGGGGGGGCCGGAGACCCAGTACTTC,CSASRVAGGPETQYF
TRBJ1-1,-,TRBV30,-,TGTGCCTGGAGCTCTGTGCCCCTGGACACTGAAGCTTTCTTT,CAWSSVPLDTEAFF
TRBJ2-1,-,TRBV6-2/TRBV6-3,-,TGTGCTAAACATATTGAGCAGTTCTTC,CAKHIEQFF
TRBJ2-2,-,TRBV12-3/TRBV12-4,-,TGTGCCAGCAGGCATGGAATGAACACCGGGGAGCTGTTTTTT,CASRHGMNTGELFF
TRBJ2-3,-,TRBV7-8,-,TGTGCCAGCAGCTTAGAGGCCTCCACAGATACGCAGTATTTT,CASSLEASTDTQYF
TRBJ2-3,-,TRBV7-9,TRBD2,TGTGCCAGCAGCCCACTAGCGGGGCTAAGCACAGATACGCAGTATTTT,CASSPLAGLSTDTQYF
TRBJ1-5,-,TRBV12-3/TRBV12-4,-,TGTGCCAGCAGCCCACGGGACTCCCGGGGGCAGCCCCAGCATTTT,CASSPRDSRGQPQHF
TRBJ2-7,-,TRBV25-1,-,TGTGCCAGCAGTGAAGCGGGGGCAGCAAACTACGAGCAGTACTTC,CASSEAGAANYEQYF
TRBJ1-1,-,TRBV14,-,TGTGCCAGCAGCCAGACCTTAAAGAGTGAAGCTTTCTTT,CASSQTLKSEAFF
TRBJ2-1,once,TRBV2,-,TGTGCCAGCAGTTCCGGCACTGAGCAGTTCTTC,CASSSGTEQFF
TRBJ2-1,-,TRBV20-1,TRBD1,TGCAGTGCTAGAAATCTGGGGACAGGCTTTATCTCCTACAATGAGCAGTTCTTC,CSARNLGTGFISYNEQFF
TRBJ2-1,-,TRBV27,TRBD1,TGTGCCAGCAGTCGCGGACAGGGAGTTCGACAAAACAATGAGCAGTTCTTC,CASSRGQGVRQNNEQFF
TRBJ2-3,-,TRBV9,TRBD2,TGTGCCAGCAGCCTCCGACTAGCGGGGCCCACAGATACGCAGTATTTT,CASSLRLAGPTDTQYF
TRBJ1-6,-,TRBV19,-,TGTGCCAGTAGCTCCGGGACGAACAACTCACCCCTCCACTTT,CASSSGTNNSPLHF
TRBJ1-2,-,TRBV20-1,TRBD1,TGCAGTGCTAAGGGACAGGGGGCGCAAGGCTACACCTTC,CSAKGQGAQGYTF
TRBJ2-4,-,TRBV3-1,TRBD2,TGTGCCAGCAGCATAGGGGCTAGCGGCAAAAACATTCAGTACTTC,CASSIGASGKNIQYF
TRBJ2-1,-,TRBV5-1,-,TGCGCCAGCAGCTTGGACGTGAGCTCGACCGATGAGCAGTTCTTC,CASSLDVSSTDEQFF
TRBJ2-7,-,TRBV21-1,-,TGTGCCAGCAGCTCTCGCGAGGGTGAGCAGTACTTC,CASSSREGEQYF
TRBJ1-3,-,TRBV5-1,-,TGCGCCAGCAGCTTAGACGGGACTGGAAACACCATATATTTT,CASSLDGTGNTIYF
TRBJ2-5,-,TRBV18,TRBD2,TGTGCCAGCTCGCCCGGACTAGAACAAGAGACCCAGTACTTC,CASSPGLEQETQYF
TRBJ1-1,-,TRBV15,TRBD1,TGTGCCACCAGCAGACTACAGGGGGCCGCTGAAGCTTTCTTT,CATSRLQGAAEAFF
TRBJ2-3,-,TRBV24-1,-,TGTGCCACCAGTGATCCCCGCGGAATGGGCACAGATACGCAGTATTTT,CATSDPRGMGTDTQYF
TRBJ2-1,-,TRBV18,TRBD2,TGTGCCAGCTCAACCGGGACTAGCGGCGACAATGAGCAGTTCTTC,CASSTGTSGDNEQFF
TRBJ2-7,-,TRBV2,-,TGTGCCAGCAGTCCTGCAGGGGCCGCATCCTACGAGCAGTACTTC,CASSPAGAASYEQYF
TRBJ1-4,-,TRBV29-1,-,TGCAGCGTTCTCAAGGGGAGTGCAACTAATGAAAAACTGTTTTTT,CSVLKGSATNEKLFF
TRBJ1-6,-,TRBV25-1,-,TGTGCCAGCAGTGAACTTGGCAGAGATAATTCACCCCTCCACTTT,CASSELGRDNSPLHF
TRBJ1-1,-,TRBV6-5,-,TGTGCCAGCAGTTACCCCCAGGGGAATGCTTTCTTT,CASSYPQGNAFF
TRBJ2-3,-,TRBV9,TRBD2,TGTGCCAGCAGCACGACGTTAGCGGGGAGCACAGATACGCAGTATTTT,CASSTTLAGSTDTQYF
TRBJ2-7,-,TRBV6-2/TRBV6-3,TRBD1,TGTGCCAGCAGAGGCCGGGACACAGGGGTCTACGAGCAGTACTTC,CASRGRDTGVYEQYF
TRBJ2-5,once,TRBV20-1,TRBD2,TGCAGTGCCACACAGCGGGGGTTGGGAGAGACCCAGTACTTC,CSATQRGLGETQYF
TRBJ2-7,-,TRBV11-2,-,TGTGCCAGCAGCTTAGGGCATAGTGACTACGAGCAGTACTTC,CASSLGHSDYEQYF
TRBJ1-1,-,TRBV29-1,-,TGCAGCGTTGGATATGGGGGGAACACTGAAGCTTTCTTT,CSVGYGGNTEAFF
TRBJ2-3,-,TRBV19,TRBD2,TGTGCCAGTAGTATTGCTAGCGGTACAGATACGCAGTATTTT,CASSIASGTDTQYF
TRBJ2-7,-,TRBV7-8,-,TGTGCCAGCAGCTTAATTAGTACCGGGGCGGGGGAGCAGTACTTC,CASSLISTGAGEQYF
TRBJ1-6,-,TRBV2,TRBD1,TGTGCCAGCAGTTTTCGACAGGGCGGGGTAGTTTCACCCCTCCACTTT,CASSFRQGGVVSPLHF
TRBJ2-7,-,TRBV7-3,-,TGTGCCAGCAGCCAAGAGAAGGACGGCGAGCAGTACTTC,CASSQEKDGEQYF
TRBJ1-2,-,TRBV5-1,-,TGCGCCAGCAGCCCCGAGGAGGGAGGCTACACCTTC,CASSPEEGGYTF
TRBJ2-3,once,TRBV20-1,TRBD2,TGCAGTGCTAGCCCTAGCGGGGGGGGCACAGATACGCAGTATTTT,CSASPSGGGTDTQYF